The 14 T cell receptor beta chains in this list originate from one sample, sequenced in a study of cytomegalovirus exposure and HLA in healthy donors (TCRdb year 2017). The library was prepared using the immunoSEQ multiplex PCR assay. The multiplex PCR relied on a mix of 60 forward primers for TCR Vbeta segments and 13 reverse primers for TCR Jbeta segments. TCRdb holds this immuneACCESS table with in-frame rearrangements only. Some clones are missing; in checked studies, unresolved V genes explain under half, and the rest has no known cause. Across this sample there are tens of thousands of clones, with approximately 81% seen only once. Approximately 3% of the sample comes from the top ten. The sample consisted of PBMCs. These receptors originate from a man aged 50 to 59 in good health and CMV-seronegative.

The chain is built from TRBV7-2 and TRBJ1-5; D is uncertain. CDR1 SGHTA and CDR2 FQGNSA come from the germline V gene. The CDR3 runs 13 residues. Trimming took 5 bases from V and 4 from J, leaving 9 bases between them. As DNA, the CDR3 is TGTGCCAGCAGCATGTGGGAGAATCAGCCCCAGCATTTT. This gives the protein CASSMWENQPQHF.

The chain recombines TRBV11-2 with TRBJ2-1; TRBD1 is a possible D gene (6 bases). V lost 5 bases to trimming and J lost 4 bases, with 9 bases between them. This CDR3 comprises 13 residues. Germline CDR1 SGHAT, CDR2 FQNNGV. DNA of the CDR3: TGTGCCAGCAGCCCAGACAGGTACAATGAGCAGTTCTTC. This encodes CASSPDRYNEQFF.

The chain recombines TRBV6-1 with TRBJ2-3, with D perhaps matching TRBD1 (5 bases). Per germline, CDR1 MNHNS and CDR2 SASEGT. Deletions cut 3 bases from V and 4 bases from J, with 11 bases between. CDR3 size: 14 residues. The CDR3 sequence is CASSDHWGSDTQYF. The CDR3 DNA reads TGTGCCAGCAGTGACCACTGGGGCTCAGATACGCAGTATTTT.

The CDR3 here is CASSLAGTTYGYTF. The CDR3 DNA reads as TGCGCCAGCAGCTTGGCTGGGACAACCTATGGCTACACCTTC. The V gene is TRBV5-1, the J gene TRBJ1-2, with TRBD1 as a possible D gene (6 bases). The CDR3 length is 14 residues. Germline V gene data show CDR1 as SGHRS and CDR2 as YFSETQ. The germline V and J ends were trimmed by 0 bases and 4 bases, with 10 bases remaining between them.

The gene calls are TRBV4-2 and TRBJ2-1; TRBD2 matches at 11 bases. The CDR3 contains 18 residues. V shed 4 bases, J shed 6 bases, and the junction held 14 bases outside the gene matches. Germline V gene lookup returns CDR1 LGHNA and CDR2 YNFKEQ. CDR3 coding DNA: TGTGCCAGCAGCCCGACCTCGGGGCTAGCGGGAGGAGGCAATGAGCAGTTCTTC. Its translation is CASSPTSGLAGGGNEQFF.

V usage is TRBV4-3 and J usage is TRBJ1-4, with D tentatively TRBD1 (6 bases). CDR1 LGHNA and CDR2 YSLEER come from the germline V gene. The CDR3 sequence is 17 residues long. The V end was cut by 3 bases, the J end by 7 bases, with 21 bases between. CDR3 sequence reads: CASSQLKGGARGEKLFF. CDR3 in DNA: TGCGCCAGCAGCCAGTTAAAGGGGGGGGCGCGAGGTGAAAAACTGTTTTTT.

The CDR3 spells CASSSGPNYGYTF. DNA for the CDR3: TGTGCCAGCAGTTCAGGTCCCAACTATGGCTACACCTTC. V and J are TRBV6-6 and TRBJ1-2; D is undetermined. The CDR3 runs to 13 residues. V was pared by 4 bases and J by 2 bases, with 8 bases between. Germline V gene data show CDR1 as MNHNY and CDR2 as SVGAGI (reference sequence).

The genes are TRBV30 and TRBJ2-5; D ambiguous. The CDR3 loop spans 16 amino acids. Germline V CDR1 and CDR2: GTSNPN, SVGIG (reference sequence). V dropped 5 bases and J dropped 7 bases, with 26 bases sitting between them. The CDR3 reads CAWGSGGWVSDPTQYF. As DNA, the CDR3 is TGTGCCTGGGGTTCCGGCGGATGGGTATCTGATCCGACCCAGTACTTC.

CDR3 amino acids: CASSPAGQENYGYTF. The CDR3 coding sequence is TGTGCCAGCTCACCAGCCGGACAGGAGAACTATGGCTACACCTTC. V and J are TRBV18 and TRBJ1-2, with 7 bases lining up with TRBD1. J was trimmed by 2 bases and V by 2 bases; bases with no gene match: 5. This CDR3 contains 15 residues. Germline CDR1 KGHSH, CDR2 LQKENI. Filled out from reference TRBV18 and TRBJ1-2, the complete variable domain reads NAGVMQNPRHLVRRRGQEARLRCSPMKGHSHVYWYRQLPEEGLKFMVYLQKENIIDESGMPKERFSAEFPKEGPSILRIQQVVRGDSAAYFCASSPAGQENYGYTFGSGTRLTVV.

This clone was counted a few times. V gene TRBV27 combines with J gene TRBJ2-2; 7 positions agree with TRBD2. V lost 6 bases, J lost 7 bases, and 11 bases stayed unmatched. This CDR3 spans 15 amino acids. Per the germline V gene, CDR1 is MNHEY and CDR2 is SMNVEV (reference sequence). CDR3 loop: CASSAGTTLYGELFF. The CDR3 DNA sequence: TGTGCCAGCAGCGCCGGGACTACACTTTACGGGGAGCTGTTTTTT.

The V gene is TRBV28, the J gene TRBJ2-1, with 9 bases lining up with TRBD1. This CDR3 spans 15 amino acids. J was trimmed by 4 bases and V by 5 bases; bases with no gene match: 6. From germline, CDR1 is MDHEN and CDR2 SYDVKM. CDR3 coding DNA: TGTGCCAGCAGTCCGGGGACAGGGACTTACAATGAGCAGTTCTTC. Its translation: CASSPGTGTYNEQFF.

In this sample, this clone turned up a few times. The gene calls are TRBV5-5 and TRBJ2-1, with 8 bases fitting TRBD2. The CDR3 covers 14 residues. In germline, CDR1 is SGHKS, CDR2 YYEKEE (reference sequence). After removal of 2 bases from V and 9 bases from J, the junction contained 7 bases not matched to a gene. The CDR3: CASSFGGDSIEQFF. The CDR3 bases are TGTGCCAGCAGCTTCGGGGGGGACTCGATTGAGCAGTTCTTC.

This chain connects TRBV29-1 to TRBJ2-7, with a tentative D call TRBD2 (6 bases). Germline V gene data show CDR1 as SQVTM and CDR2 as ANQGSEA. CDR3 length: 13 amino acids. Trimming shortened V by 6 bases and J by 2 bases, and 14 bases separated the two germline ends. CDR3 sequence: CSVSGTPTYEQYF. CDR3 nucleotide sequence: TGCAGCGTCAGTGGGACTCCAACCTACGAGCAGTACTTC.

This chain uses TRBV7-2 with TRBJ2-5, with TRBD2 matching over 8 bases. Trimming cost V 6 bases and J 5 bases; bases outside gene matches: 11. Germline-derived CDR1 and CDR2 are SGHTA and FQGNSA. The CDR3 loop spans 15 amino acids. The CDR3 coding sequence is TGTGCCAGCAGACGAACTAGCGGAGCCCGTGAGACCCAGTACTTC. This encodes CASRRTSGARETQYF.